The 15 T cell receptor beta chains below come from one sample, sequenced in a study of T cell changes during pregnancy in multiple sclerosis. Clones were read by immunoSEQ multiplex PCR, and TCRdb kept only the in-frame ones, dropping some. Of approximately 130,000 clones listed, about 96% are singletons. The sample consisted of peripheral blood, taken after pregnancy. These receptors originate from a female donor with multiple sclerosis, enrolled in a pregnancy study.

CDR3 amino acids: CASRVGGDTEAFF. The CDR3 region has the DNA TGTGCCAGCAGAGTAGGGGGGGACACTGAAGCTTTCTTT. The gene calls are TRBV6-5 and TRBJ1-1, with D possibly matching TRBD1 (6 bases). Per the germline V gene, CDR1 is MNHEY and CDR2 is SVGAGI. The length of the CDR3 is 13 residues. V lost 6 bases, J lost 3 bases, and 11 bases lay in between.

The chain recombines TRBV7-2 with TRBJ2-3, with D uncertain. V was cut by 5 bases and J by 2 bases, with 8 bases left in between. The CDR3 runs 13 residues. Per the germline V gene, CDR1 is SGHTA and CDR2 is FQGNSA. DNA for the CDR3: TGTGCCAGCAGCCCTTACAACACAGATACGCAGTATTTT. It codes for CASSPYNTDTQYF.

The chain is built from TRBV27 and TRBJ1-5; D is ambiguous. The V gene's germline CDR1 is MNHEY and CDR2 SMNVEV (reference sequence). The CDR3 loop spans 15 amino acids. V was trimmed by 6 bases and J by 0 bases, leaving 12 bases between them. The CDR3 coding sequence is TGTGCCAGCAGGCCCGGGATATATAGCAATCAGCCCCAGCATTTT. Translating gives CASRPGIYSNQPQHF.

This chain links TRBV28 with TRBJ2-1; 11 bases align to TRBD2. This CDR3 contains 19 residues. The V gene's germline CDR1 is MDHEN and CDR2 SYDVKM. V gave up 3 bases and J gave up 4 bases; unmatched junction bases: 14. CDR3 nucleotides: TGTGCCAGCAGTTTGATGCTAGCGGGGGGCGGAGGGTTTTACAATGAGCAGTTCTTC. Its translation is CASSLMLAGGGGFYNEQFF.

The V call is TRBV13, the J call TRBJ1-6, with no clear D. The CDR3 runs to 13 residues. The V gene's germline CDR1 is PRHDT and CDR2 FYEKMQ (reference sequence). V was pared by 8 bases and J by 6 bases, with 11 bases between. In DNA form, the CDR3 reads TGTGCCAGCGGACTGGGAGGTAATTCACCCCTCCACTTT. Protein: CASGLGGNSPLHF.

V and J are TRBV4-1 and TRBJ2-7; 7 bases are shared with TRBD2. The CDR3 consists of 16 residues. Germline V gives CDR1 MGHRA, CDR2 YSYEKL. V shed 3 bases, J shed 0 bases, and the junction held 8 bases outside the gene matches. The CDR3 DNA follows: TGCGCCAGCAGCCAGGCAGCGGGCGGGAGCTCCTACGAGCAGTACTTC. It encodes CASSQAAGGSSYEQYF.

The chain has TRBV27 and TRBJ2-3; possible D gene TRBD2, 6 bases. The CDR3 is 11 amino acids. Trimming took off 8 bases at V and 8 bases at J, with 11 bases between the two ends. The germline CDR1 and CDR2 sequences are MNHEY and SMNVEV (reference sequence). The CDR3: CASAHGGTQYF. CDR3 DNA: TGTGCCAGCGCCCACGGGGGTACGCAGTATTTT.

The chain combines TRBV6-5 with TRBJ1-4, with a possible D match to TRBD1 (6 bases). This CDR3 spans 14 amino acids. Germline V gene data show CDR1 as MNHEY and CDR2 as SVGAGI. Trimming removed 7 bases from V and 7 bases from J, with 16 bases in between. The CDR3 sequence is CASKGELKGEKLFF. In nucleotides, the CDR3 is TGTGCCAGCAAGGGGGAACTAAAGGGTGAAAAACTGTTTTTT.

This chain connects TRBV18 to TRBJ1-4; TRBD1 agrees at 8 bases. Germline trimming cut 5 bases from V and 7 bases from J; bases unmatched to any gene: 9. Germline V gene sequence: CDR1 KGHSH, CDR2 LQKENI. This CDR3 comprises 15 residues. For the CDR3, the DNA is TGTGCCAGCTCATCCGGACAGGGAGTATTTGAAAAACTGTTTTTT. It encodes CASSSGQGVFEKLFF.

V and J are TRBV27 and TRBJ1-2; D ambiguous. This CDR3 spans 14 amino acids. Trimming pared 0 bases from V and 4 bases from J, leaving 9 bases between. CDR1 MNHEY and CDR2 SMNVEV come from the germline V gene (reference sequence). The CDR3 is CASSLSNRGYGYTF. Written as DNA, the CDR3 is TGTGCCAGCAGTTTATCGAACCGGGGCTATGGCTACACCTTC.

The chain combines TRBV4-2 with TRBJ2-5; TRBD2 matches 12 bases. CDR1 LGHNA and CDR2 YNFKEQ come from the germline V gene. The junction had 9 bases not matched to a gene; V was cut back by 5 bases and J by 5 bases. The CDR3 contains 16 residues. The CDR3 is CASSFRLAGDGETQYF. As DNA, the CDR3 is TGTGCCAGCAGCTTTCGACTAGCGGGAGATGGGGAGACCCAGTACTTC.

This rearrangement joins TRBV10-3 to TRBJ1-3, with D tentatively TRBD1 (6 bases). Per germline, CDR1 ENHRY and CDR2 SYGVKD. Trimming cost V 5 bases and J 3 bases, with 14 bases left between them. The CDR3 is made up of 15 amino acids. CDR3 loop: CAISPTGNLGNTIYF. For the CDR3, the DNA is TGTGCCATCAGTCCAACAGGGAACCTTGGAAACACCATATATTTT.

The rearrangement uses TRBV30 and TRBJ2-1; 8 nucleotides match TRBD2. This CDR3 spans 14 amino acids. J was trimmed by 8 bases and V by 0 bases; bases with no gene match: 6. Germline V gene lookup returns CDR1 GTSNPN and CDR2 SVGIG (reference sequence). CDR3: CAWSVTGGPYEQFF. The CDR3 DNA is TGTGCCTGGAGTGTGACGGGAGGGCCATATGAGCAGTTCTTC.

The V and J genes are TRBV7-6 and TRBJ2-3; 10 bases align to TRBD2. CDR1 is SGHVS and CDR2 is FNYEAQ in the germline V gene. This CDR3 comprises 17 residues. The J segment lost 5 bases and the V segment lost 4 bases, leaving 12 bases of the junction unmatched. The CDR3 nucleotides read TGTGCCAGCAGCTCACGAGCGGGAGGGCGAGGGGGAGATACGCAGTATTTT. It is translated as CASSSRAGGRGGDTQYF.

The chain combines TRBV27 with TRBJ2-3; TRBD2 might be the D (6 bases). Germline V gene data show CDR1 as MNHEY and CDR2 as SMNVEV (reference sequence). The CDR3 runs to 17 residues. The V end lost 2 bases, the J end lost 2 bases, and 17 bases lay between the germline ends. The CDR3 loop reads CASSLRVGGGPTDTQYF. The CDR3 DNA sequence: TGTGCCAGCAGTTTAAGGGTTGGGGGAGGACCCACAGATACGCAGTATTTT.